These 11 T cell receptor beta chains were all obtained from the same sample, sequenced in a study of regulatory T cells in long-lasting Graves disease. Time point here: newly diagnosed GD, antithyroid drugs for less than 3 months. From RNA extracted from PBMCs, the TCR library was made. According to the study, TCR beta libraries were built with iRepertoire HTBI primers and CDR3-region Arm-PCR. MiXCR, run by TCRdb on the multiplex PCR reads, gives a single entry per CDR3 protein. The table shows about 460,000 distinct CDR3 sequences, with about 15% occurring only once. The same sample was also used in a study of T cells in Graves' hyperthyroidism and ophthalmopathy.

This specimen was peripheral blood mononuclear cells (PBMCs), taken at new diagnosis, from a patient treated with antithyroid drugs. Source of these receptors: a woman in her fifties or sixties with Graves disease.

The chain employs TRBV19 and TRBJ2-1; 10 nucleotides agree with TRBD1. Trimming at V came to 6 bases and at J to 0 bases, leaving 8 bases not matched to a gene. The CDR3 is made up of 17 amino acids. The germline V gene has CDR1 LNHDA and CDR2 SQIVND (reference sequence). CDR3 in amino acids: CASRRDRGPSSYNEQFF. Here the CDR3 DNA reads TGTGCCAGTAGACGGGACAGGGGCCCCAGCTCCTACAATGAGCAGTTCTTC.

For this clonotype: A read error may explain this, as a much larger clone is one base away. The V gene is TRBV28, the J gene TRBJ2-1, with TRBD2 matching 16 bases. Trimming cost V 8 bases and J 1 base; bases outside gene matches: 8. This CDR3 is 18 amino acids long. Germline-derived CDR1 and CDR2 are MDHEN and SYDVKM. CDR3 DNA: TGTGCCAGCGATCCGGGACTAGCGGGAGGGCTGTCCTACAATGAGCAGTTCTTC. Translated, it gives CASDPGLAGGLSYNEQFF.

The sample holds many counts of this clonotype. The chain uses TRBV6-1 and TRBJ2-3; 15 bases match TRBD2. In germline, CDR1 is MNHNS, CDR2 SASEGT. V shed 1 base, J shed 5 bases, and the junction held 4 bases outside the gene matches. The CDR3 has 17 amino acids. The CDR3 region is CASSEVWTSGRVDTQYF. CDR3 nucleotide sequence: TGTGCCAGCAGTGAAGTGTGGACTAGCGGGAGGGTAGATACGCAGTATTTT.

The chain joins TRBV19 to TRBJ1-5; TRBD1 is a possible D gene (6 bases). Trimming left V 5 bases short and J 4 bases short, with 15 bases between. CDR1 LNHDA and CDR2 SQIVND come from the germline V gene (reference sequence). This CDR3 comprises 15 residues. The DNA for the CDR3 is TGTGCCAGTAGTCGTTACAGGGTCGGGAATCAGCCCCAGCATTTT. Translated, it gives CASSRYRVGNQPQHF. Full variable domain (missing parts from reference TRBV19 and TRBJ1-5): DGGITQSPKYLFRKEGQNVTLSCEQNLNHDAMYWYRQDPGQGLRLIYYSQIVNDFQKGDIAEGYSVSREKKESFPLTVTSAQKNPTAFYLCASSRYRVGNQPQHFGDGTRLSIL.

This clonotype came up a few times. The chain couples TRBV10-3 to TRBJ2-3; no clear D. V dropped 0 bases and J dropped 2 bases, with 6 bases sitting between them. CDR3 length: 14 amino acids. CDR1 is ENHRY, CDR2 SYGVKD, per germline. The CDR3 reads CAISESVATDTQYF. The CDR3 DNA sequence: TGTGCCATCAGTGAGTCGGTCGCCACAGATACGCAGTATTTT.

Many counts were recorded for this clonotype. The CDR3 region has the DNA TGTGCCAGCAGTGTACCGGACAGACGGGGCGCTTTCTTT. Protein product: CASSVPDRRGAFF. The chain recombines TRBV28 with TRBJ1-1, with a possible D match to TRBD1 (6 bases). The CDR3 loop spans 13 amino acids. Germline assignment: CDR1 MDHEN and CDR2 SYDVKM. Between the trimmed V and J ends, which lost 5 bases and 11 bases, there was a span of 18 bases.

In this sample, this clonotype turned up many times. V and J are TRBV5-1 and TRBJ2-7; the D is unclear. CDR3 length: 14 residues. Trimming removed 0 bases at V and 4 bases at J, with 11 bases between. The germline V gene encodes CDR1 SGHRS and CDR2 YFSETQ. CDR3 nucleotide sequence: TGCGCCAGCAGCTTGGAACTCCAGGTTTACGAGCAGTACTTC. Protein product: CASSLELQVYEQYF.

This clonotype was found many times. The rearrangement uses TRBV18 and TRBJ2-7; 8 bases are shared with TRBD1. Germline V lookup: CDR1 KGHSH, CDR2 LQKENI. This CDR3 spans 14 amino acids. Trimming cost V 3 bases and J 5 bases; bases outside gene matches: 6. CDR3 protein: CASSPRTGTDEQYF. In nucleotides, the CDR3 is TGTGCCAGCTCACCGCGGACAGGGACGGACGAGCAGTACTTC. The full variable domain, with the rest looked up from reference TRBV18 and TRBJ2-7, is NAGVMQNPRHLVRRRGQEARLRCSPMKGHSHVYWYRQLPEEGLKFMVYLQKENIIDESGMPKERFSAEFPKEGPSILRIQQVVRGDSAAYFCASSPRTGTDEQYFGPGTRLTVT.

The table lists this clonotype with a few counts. The chain is built from TRBV28 and TRBJ2-7; 8 bases agree with TRBD1. The germline CDR1 and CDR2 sequences are MDHEN and SYDVKM. This CDR3 region has 14 residues. J was trimmed by 3 bases and V by 1 base; bases with no gene match: 2. The DNA for the CDR3 is TGTGCCAGCAGTTTATCGGACAGGGACTACGAGCAGTACTTC. Translating gives CASSLSDRDYEQYF.

As for this clonotype: This may be a read error, as it is one base from a much larger clone. The chain has TRBV6-2 or TRBV6-3 and TRBJ2-6; TRBD2 agrees at 9 bases. With 8 bases clipped from V and 1 base from J, the junction kept 9 bases outside the gene matches. Germline loops: CDR1 MNHEY, CDR2 SVGEGT. CDR3 length: 17 residues. The CDR3 is CASVRGGAPSGANVLTF. The CDR3 coding sequence is TGTGCCAGCGTCCGCGGGGGGGCACCATCTGGGGCCAACGTCCTGACTTTC.

This clonotype appeared many times. The chain has TRBV27 and TRBJ1-2; 7 positions match TRBD1. The germline V gene has CDR1 MNHEY and CDR2 SMNVEV (reference sequence). The V gene end was trimmed by 3 bases and the J gene end by 8 bases; junction bases not matched to a gene: 9. CDR3 length: 14 residues. The CDR3 nucleotides are TGTGCCAGCAGTTTTACTCGACAGGGTGGAGGCTACACCTTC. This gives the protein CASSFTRQGGGYTF.